The 20 T cell receptor beta chains reported below all come from one sample, sequenced in a study of shared clonotypes between healthy human individuals. Some clones are missing from TCRdb's copy, which holds only in-frame ones; the method was immunoSEQ multiplex PCR. Of 650,000 to 800,000 clones listed, about two thirds are singletons. The sample was memory CD4+ T cells sorted from blood. Subset here: CD45RA-negative fraction. All receptors come from a woman aged 25 to 39 in good health.

This clone was counted between two and nine times. The chain recombines TRBV18 with TRBJ1-5; D gene uncertain. V was shortened by 3 bases and J by 11 bases, with 14 bases between the two germline ends. The CDR3 contains 13 residues. From germline, CDR1 is KGHSH and CDR2 LQKENI. The CDR3 DNA is TGTGCCAGCTCACCGGCACGGCAGGCGGCCCAGCATTTT. Its protein is CASSPARQAAQHF.

This clone was seen more than once but under ten times. The chain uses TRBV28 and TRBJ1-2; TRBD1 is a possible D gene (6 bases). In germline, CDR1 is MDHEN, CDR2 SYDVKM. Deletions cut 7 bases from V and 8 bases from J, with 14 bases between. The CDR3 length is 12 residues. The CDR3 loop is CASTRRTDGYTF. CDR3 DNA: TGTGCCAGCACTAGAAGGACAGACGGCTACACCTTC.

This chain joins TRBV5-1 and TRBJ2-2, with a weak D call TRBD2 (5 bases). The CDR3 is 14 amino acids. Germline CDR1 reads SGHRS; CDR2 reads YFSETQ. Trimming stripped 9 bases from V and 4 bases from J, with 16 bases between. DNA of the CDR3: TGCGCCACGTCCCGGGGAGAAGGCACCGGGGAGCTGTTTTTT. Translated, it gives CATSRGEGTGELFF.

The gene calls are TRBV5-1 and TRBJ2-1, with D possibly being TRBD2 (6 bases). Germline assignment: CDR1 SGHRS and CDR2 YFSETQ. The germline V and J ends were trimmed by 6 bases and 5 bases, with 9 bases remaining between them. The CDR3 is 12 residues long. CDR3 DNA: TGCGCCAGCATAAGGGAGGACAATGAGCAGTTCTTC. Translation: CASIREDNEQFF.

The chain carries TRBV11-2 and TRBJ2-1; D gene ambiguous. This CDR3 contains 13 residues. Between the trimmed V and J ends, which lost 2 bases and 8 bases, there was a span of 10 bases. The germline CDR1 and CDR2 sequences are SGHAT and FQNNGV. The DNA of the CDR3 is TGTGCCAGCAGCTTACCTCCGGGCTATGAGCAGTTCTTC. Its translation is CASSLPPGYEQFF.

There are many counts of this clone. The rearrangement uses TRBV13 and TRBJ2-6; tentative D call: TRBD1 (6 bases). CDR3 size: 18 residues. The V end lost 5 bases, the J end lost 0 bases, and 17 bases lay between the germline ends. Germline loops: CDR1 PRHDT, CDR2 FYEKMQ (reference sequence). Here the CDR3 DNA reads TGTGCCAGCAGCCCCTCCCGGACAGATAACTCTGGGGCCAACGTCCTGACTTTC. Protein product: CASSPSRTDNSGANVLTF.

Comments on this clone: The same CDR3 also results from other DNA sequences found in this sample. The chain has TRBV28 and TRBJ2-2; D is unresolved. The CDR3 extends over 13 amino acids. CDR1 MDHEN and CDR2 SYDVKM come from the germline V gene. V was clipped by 3 bases and J by 0 bases, with 2 bases between them. CDR3 nucleotides: TGTGCCAGCAGTTTCTCGAACACCGGGGAGCTGTTTTTT. Protein: CASSFSNTGELFF.

This sequence joins TRBV28 and TRBJ1-5; 7 bases map to TRBD1. The CDR3 extends over 17 amino acids. Germline lookup yields CDR1 MDHEN and CDR2 SYDVKM. The trim removed 7 bases at V and 3 bases at J, leaving 15 bases unmatched. This CDR3 is CASIQPRDSQNNQPQHF. Written as DNA, the CDR3 is TGTGCCAGCATCCAACCCCGGGACAGCCAGAACAATCAGCCCCAGCATTTT. The full variable domain, completed using reference TRBV28 and TRBJ1-5, is DVKVTQSSRYLVKRTGEKVFLECVQDMDHENMFWYRQDPGLGLRLIYFSYDVKMKEKGDIPEGYSVSREKKERFSLILESASTNQTSMYLCASIQPRDSQNNQPQHFGDGTRLSIL.

The chain uses TRBV6-5 and TRBJ1-1; possibly TRBD1 for D (6 bases). V was cut by 5 bases and J by 2 bases, with 15 bases left in between. The CDR3 runs to 15 residues. The germline V gene encodes CDR1 MNHEY and CDR2 SVGAGI. CDR3 amino acids: CASSAPIRGNTEAFF. CDR3 DNA: TGTGCCAGCAGTGCCCCTATCAGGGGAAACACTGAAGCTTTCTTT.

The V call is TRBV19, the J call TRBJ1-2; 7 bases fit TRBD1. CDR3 length equals 16 residues. From germline, CDR1 is LNHDA and CDR2 SQIVND (reference sequence). Unmatched junction bases numbered 6, after V lost 2 bases and J lost 0 bases. The CDR3: CASSISWTGSNYGYTF. CDR3 nucleotide sequence: TGTGCCAGTAGTATATCATGGACAGGCTCTAACTATGGCTACACCTTC.

This clone appeared many times. J is TRBJ1-3 and V is TRBV28; unclear D gene. Per germline, CDR1 MDHEN and CDR2 SYDVKM. With 6 bases removed from V and 2 bases from J, the gap between germline ends came to 14 bases. This CDR3 spans 15 amino acids. In DNA form, the CDR3 reads TGTGCCAGCAGACCCAGAACACAGCCTGGAAACACCATATATTTT. Translation: CASRPRTQPGNTIYF.

This clone was picked up a small number of times. Other nucleotide sequences in the sample specify the same CDR3. The chain carries TRBV6-1 and TRBJ1-5; D not certain. Trimming took 2 bases from V and 7 from J, leaving 9 bases between them. The CDR3 has 13 residues. The germline CDR1 and CDR2 sequences are MNHNS and SASEGT. Written as DNA, the CDR3 is TGTGCCAGCAGTGAAATCTTTGGCCAGCCCCAGCATTTT. It specifies CASSEIFGQPQHF.

This clone was seen ten or more times. V is TRBV6-1 and J is TRBJ1-2; D ambiguous. The CDR3 runs 14 residues. Looked up from germline, CDR1 is MNHNS and CDR2 is SASEGT. Deletions cut 2 bases from V and 5 bases from J, with 12 bases between. The CDR3 sequence: CASSETRDGYGYTF. CDR3 sequence (DNA): TGTGCCAGCAGTGAAACCCGGGATGGGTATGGCTACACCTTC.

The CDR3 DNA follows: TGTGCCAGCAGCGTAGGCGGACAGCAAGAGACCCAGTACTTC. Amino acids: CASSVGGQQETQYF. The chain uses TRBV9 and TRBJ2-5; a weak D match, TRBD1 (6 bases). V was clipped by 0 bases and J by 2 bases, with 8 bases between them. The CDR3 length is 14 residues. Germline lookup yields CDR1 SGDLS and CDR2 YYNGEE.

The V gene is TRBV28, the J gene TRBJ1-2; 7 nucleotides match TRBD1. The CDR3 has 15 amino acids. Germline CDR1 MDHEN, CDR2 SYDVKM. V was clipped by 10 bases and J by 4 bases; unmatched bases: 15. For the CDR3, the DNA is TGTGCCACACTGAATTTGGACAGGCCCCTCTATGGCTACACCTTC. It translates to CATLNLDRPLYGYTF.

CDR3 loop: CAWSADRVAGGNQPQHF. CDR3 coding DNA: TGTGCCTGGAGTGCTGACAGGGTAGCCGGAGGCAATCAGCCCCAGCATTTT. The chain combines TRBV30 with TRBJ1-5, with 7 bases fitting TRBD1. After removal of 1 base from V and 2 bases from J, the junction contained 11 bases not matched to a gene. The CDR3 length is 17 residues. The germline V gene encodes CDR1 GTSNPN and CDR2 SVGIG (reference sequence).

On this clone itself: A much larger clone is a single base away; this may be a read error. V gene TRBV5-1 combines with J gene TRBJ2-2; TRBD1 is a possible D gene (6 bases). This CDR3 contains 15 residues. V lost 3 bases to trimming and J lost 3 bases, with 12 bases between them. Germline lookup yields CDR1 SGHRS and CDR2 YFSETQ. Here the CDR3 DNA reads TGCGCCAGCAGCTGGGCGGACAGAGACACCGGGGAGCTGTTTTTT. Translating gives CASSWADRDTGELFF.

There are a few counts of this clone. The chain uses TRBV7-9 and TRBJ2-1; weak D call: TRBD2 (5 bases). The V and J ends lost 3 bases and 10 bases respectively, with 10 bases between them. The germline CDR1 and CDR2 sequences are SEHNR and FQNEAQ (reference sequence). The CDR3 loop spans 12 amino acids. The CDR3 nucleotides are TGTGCCAGCAGCTTTGGCGGGTTAGAGCAGTTCTTC. It yields the protein CASSFGGLEQFF. The full variable domain, in which reference TRBV7-9 and TRBJ2-1 provide the parts outside the CDR3, is DTGVSQNPRHKITKRGQNVTFRCDPISEHNRLYWYRQTLGQGPEFLTYFQNEAQLEKSRLLSDRFSAERPKGSFSTLEIQRTEQGDSAMYLCASSFGGLEQFFGPGTRLTVL.

The chain joins TRBV5-1 to TRBJ2-1; D is ambiguous. With 4 bases removed from V and 4 bases from J, the gap between germline ends came to 15 bases. The CDR3 totals 15 residues. CDR1 SGHRS and CDR2 YFSETQ come from the germline V gene. The CDR3 coding sequence is TGCGCCAGCAGCCCCGACCTTACGGTATACAATGAGCAGTTCTTC. Amino acids: CASSPDLTVYNEQFF.

This clone was detected once. Other DNA sequences in the same sample also yield this CDR3. CDR3 in DNA: TGTGCCAGCAGCCCCCAGCTCACCGGGGAGCTGTTTTTT. Protein product: CASSPQLTGELFF. The chain couples TRBV7-6 to TRBJ2-2; D is uncertain. There are 13 residues in the CDR3. Germline CDR1 reads SGHVS; CDR2 reads FNYEAQ. V shed 5 bases and J shed 4 bases, with 8 bases lying between them.